What follows is one T cell receptor beta chain and its context. Samples had at least 7 million PBMCs isolated from them. Through a sample-barcoded 5' primer and a J-beta primer mix, a second PCR was run for roughly 6 to 12 cycles. TCRdb fed the 5' RACE reads into MiXCR, producing one record per CDR3 protein. The sample records some 1.8 million distinct CDR3 sequences, approximately 39% being singletons. The data were taken from a study of blood T cells in healthy people across ages. Between the trimmed V and J ends, which lost 5 bases and 4 bases, there was a span of 11 bases. Germline V gives CDR1 SEHNR, CDR2 FQNEAQ (reference sequence). The CDR3 has 13 amino acids.

Material: blood. The chain joins TRBV7-9 to TRBJ1-1; D gene ambiguous. The sequence was obtained from a human donor in good health. CDR3 region: CASSALGSTEAFF. The DNA for the CDR3 is TGTGCCAGCAGCGCTCTCGGGAGCACTGAAGCTTTCTTT.